This T cell receptor beta chain was identified in a study of tumor-infiltrating lymphocytes in oesophageal squamous cell carcinoma. TCRdb re-derived calls from the PCR reads in MiXCR, one entry per CDR3 protein. The sample carries under 15,000 distinct CDR3 sequences, less than 55% recorded once. This clonotype was observed a handful of times. The sequence was obtained from a female donor with esophageal squamous cell carcinoma. Specimen: esophageal tumor tissue.

CDR3 DNA sequence: TGTGCCAGCAGTGCCGGGACAGGCTATGGCTACACCTTC. Residues: CASSAGTGYGYTF. The genes are TRBV2 and TRBJ2-7; 8 nucleotides agree with TRBD1. The DNA end is a closer match to TRBJ1-2, so the J assignment may be wrong. This CDR3 is built from 13 residues. Germline values: CDR1 SNHLY, CDR2 FYNNEI.